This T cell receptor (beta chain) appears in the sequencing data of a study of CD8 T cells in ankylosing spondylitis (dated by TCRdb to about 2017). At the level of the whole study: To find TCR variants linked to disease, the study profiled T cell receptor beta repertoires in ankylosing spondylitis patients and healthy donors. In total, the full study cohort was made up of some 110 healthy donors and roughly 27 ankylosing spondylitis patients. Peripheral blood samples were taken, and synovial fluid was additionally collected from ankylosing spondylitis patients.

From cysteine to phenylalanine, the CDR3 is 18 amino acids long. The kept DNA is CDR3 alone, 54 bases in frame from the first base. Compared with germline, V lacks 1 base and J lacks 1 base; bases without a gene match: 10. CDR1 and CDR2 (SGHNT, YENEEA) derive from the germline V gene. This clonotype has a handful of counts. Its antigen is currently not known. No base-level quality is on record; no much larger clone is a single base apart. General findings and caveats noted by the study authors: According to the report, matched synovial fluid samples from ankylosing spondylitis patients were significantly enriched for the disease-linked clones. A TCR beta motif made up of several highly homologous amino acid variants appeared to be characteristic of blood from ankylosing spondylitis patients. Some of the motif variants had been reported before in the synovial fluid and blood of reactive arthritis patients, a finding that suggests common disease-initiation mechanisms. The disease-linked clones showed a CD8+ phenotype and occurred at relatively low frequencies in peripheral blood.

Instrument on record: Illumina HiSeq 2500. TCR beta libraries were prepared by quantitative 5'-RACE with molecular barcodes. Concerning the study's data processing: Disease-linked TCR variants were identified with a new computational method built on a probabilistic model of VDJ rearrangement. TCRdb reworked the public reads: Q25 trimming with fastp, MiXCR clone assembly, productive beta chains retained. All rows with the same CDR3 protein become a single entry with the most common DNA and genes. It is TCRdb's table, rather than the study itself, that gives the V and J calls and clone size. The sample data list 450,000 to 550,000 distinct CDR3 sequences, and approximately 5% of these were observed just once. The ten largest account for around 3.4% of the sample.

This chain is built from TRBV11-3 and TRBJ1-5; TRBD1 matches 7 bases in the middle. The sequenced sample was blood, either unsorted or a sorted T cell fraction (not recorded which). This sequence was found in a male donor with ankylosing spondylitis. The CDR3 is CASSLGFRGRISNQPQHF. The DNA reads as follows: TGTGCCAGCAGCTTAGGGTTTAGGGGGCGCATAAGCAATCAGCCCCAGCATTTT.